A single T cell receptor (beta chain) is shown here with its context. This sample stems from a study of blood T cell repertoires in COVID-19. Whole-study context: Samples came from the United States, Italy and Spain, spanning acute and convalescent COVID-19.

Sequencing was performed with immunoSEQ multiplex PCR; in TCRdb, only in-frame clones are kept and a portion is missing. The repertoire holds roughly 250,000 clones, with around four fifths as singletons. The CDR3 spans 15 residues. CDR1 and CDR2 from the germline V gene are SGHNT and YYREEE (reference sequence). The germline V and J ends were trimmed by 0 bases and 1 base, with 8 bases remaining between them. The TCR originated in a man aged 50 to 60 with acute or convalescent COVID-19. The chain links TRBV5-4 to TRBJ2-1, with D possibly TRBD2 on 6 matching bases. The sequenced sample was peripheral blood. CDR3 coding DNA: TGTGCCAGCAGCTTGGGACTAGGGTCCTACAATGAGCAGTTCTTC. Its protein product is CASSLGLGSYNEQFF.